This T cell receptor (beta chain) was found in a study of cytotoxic CD8 clonotypes in ibrutinib-treated CLL. Background on the study: The patients, about a dozen relapsed/refractory and around 15 treatment-naive, included about 18 who were IGHV unmutated.

TCRdb keeps only in-frame clones here, not all; method: immunoSEQ multiplex PCR. The data hold about 120,000 clones, with more than 55% observed a single time. This CDR3 has 15 amino acids. With 0 bases removed from V and 3 bases from J, the gap between germline ends came to 12 bases. Germline V CDR1 and CDR2: SGHDT, YYEEEE. The receptor was derived from a human donor with chronic lymphocytic leukemia. Sequenced here: PBMCs, sampled after 24 months of ibrutinib treatment. The chain joins TRBV5-6 to TRBJ1-1; no firm D call. CDR3 in DNA: TGTGCCAGCAGCTTGGAGGCAGGAGGCGACACTGAAGCTTTCTTT. It translates to CASSLEAGGDTEAFF. Full variable domain (remainder filled in from reference TRBV5-6 and TRBJ1-1): DAGVTQSPTHLIKTRGQQVTLRCSPKSGHDTVSWYQQALGQGPQFIFQYYEEEERQRGNFPDRFSGHQFPNYSSELNVNALLLGDSALYLCASSLEAGGDTEAFFGQGTRLTVV.